A single sample gave rise to the 4 T cell receptor beta chains below, sequenced in a study of T cells after yellow fever vaccination. TCRdb redid the calling of the 5' RACE reads with MiXCR, one entry per CDR3 protein. The sample shows 620,000 or so distinct CDR3 sequences, 9% to 15% of them seen only once. Sequenced here: PBMCs, sampled on the day of the yellow fever booster vaccination. The receptors were gathered from a man aged 25 to 45 who received the YFV17D yellow fever vaccine.

In its sample, this clonotype was seen a few times. This chain joins TRBV29-1 and TRBJ2-6; perhaps TRBD1 as D (6 bases). Per the germline V gene, CDR1 is SQVTM and CDR2 is ANQGSEA. The CDR3 consists of 16 residues. Trimming stripped 5 bases from V and 0 bases from J, with 14 bases between. CDR3 loop: CSVSMRQASGANVLTF. Written as DNA, the CDR3 is TGCAGCGTTTCGATGCGACAGGCCTCTGGGGCCAACGTCCTGACTTTC.

This clonotype appeared a few times. This chain links TRBV6-5 with TRBJ1-2; D perhaps matches TRBD1 (5 bases). From germline, CDR1 is MNHEY and CDR2 SVGAGI. Trimming pared 5 bases from V and 5 bases from J, leaving 9 bases between. The CDR3 extends over 12 amino acids. Written as DNA, the CDR3 is TGTGCCAGCAGTCGGACAAGTTATGGCTACACCTTC. The encoded protein is CASSRTSYGYTF.

This clonotype appeared a few times. This chain uses TRBV29-1 with TRBJ2-3; D unclear. Germline V gene sequence: CDR1 SQVTM, CDR2 ANQGSEA. Trimming left V 4 bases short and J 4 bases short, with 6 bases between. The CDR3 covers 11 residues. The CDR3 DNA sequence: TGCAGCGTTGTTGCATCAGATACGCAGTATTTT. Its protein product is CSVVASDTQYF.

This chain links TRBV7-2 with TRBJ2-4, with 11 bases fitting TRBD1. The ends lost 5 bases at V and 16 bases at J; junction bases unmatched: 16. Germline CDR1 SGHTA, CDR2 FQGNSA. The CDR3 loop spans 15 amino acids. CDR3 in DNA: TGTGCCAGCAGCCTAGACGGACAGGGGGCGCGGGATTTATACTTC. Its translation: CASSLDGQGARDLYF.